This record concerns one T cell receptor beta chain sequence. The clone's antigen remains unknown. No much larger clonotype is one base removed from it; base qualities were not supplied. This specimen comes from a study of TIL therapy for anti-PD-1-resistant metastatic lung cancer (dated by TCRdb to the early 2020s). Background on the whole study: Tumors were harvested prior to any PD-1/PD-L1 blockade, after which nivolumab was administered to patients, and lymphodepletion, expanded TIL infusion and IL-2 were given to patients who progressed. Most of the cohort had lung adenocarcinoma, including a few EGFR-mutant tumors and two ALK-rearranged tumors, and half of the patients were either current or former smokers. T cell receptor beta sequencing of tumor and peripheral blood served to follow clonotypes across the tumor, the expanded TIL product, and serial blood samples. A median non-synonymous tumor mutation burden of under 1.9 mutations per megabase was determined across the cohort by whole-exome sequencing. Enrolled patients had a median age of around 58 years (range 38-75) and a median tumor PD-L1 proportion score of under 7%.

The immunoSEQ v3 hsTCRB kit was used to amplify TCR beta CDR3 regions from genomic DNA through bias-controlled multiplex PCR. TCR libraries were sequenced on an Illumina NextSeq 500 to 2 million to 2.5 million read pairs for survey level or 5-6 million for deep level. Turning to the authors' computational methods: Clonality was reported by immunoSEQ Analyzer software, which also assigned V, D and J genes and filtered out non-productive sequences. To compare repertoires between infused TIL and blood, productive Simpson clonality was used along with the Morisita overlap index of productive TRB rearrangements. The absolute count of a clonotype in blood was estimated by multiplying the lymphocyte count by the CD3+ fraction and by the productive frequency of the clone. This is the immuneACCESS table as TCRdb keeps it, with only in-frame sequences that have V and J called. A part of the clones is gone; compared with another copy, unresolved V genes explain less than half, and the rest is unexplained. Clone size and V and J calls were adopted from that table, with D and trimming inferred from the DNA. This sample has fewer than 40,000 clones in its table, and 74% of those were observed once. The ten largest clones add up to about 3% of the sample.

The meaning of the sample's time point label: pre-treatment sample, taken before nivolumab and TIL therapy. Adults with stage 4 NSCLC were enrolled from October 2017 to January 2020 in a dual-center phase I trial. Samples came from a single-arm, open-label phase I trial of tumor-infiltrating lymphocyte therapy with nivolumab in advanced non-small cell lung cancer. Mononuclear cells from blood collected in EDTA tubes were isolated on a Ficoll gradient and snap-frozen as pellets, and DNA was then extracted using a Qiagen mini-prep kit. The CDR3 contains 18 residues, cysteine and phenylalanine counted. Of the read, only the CDR3 DNA is kept; its 54 bases are in frame from base 1. Clipping removes 1 base from V and 0 bases from J, with 5 as the unmatched junction base count. CDR1 and CDR2, per the germline V gene (reference sequence), are LNHNV and YYDKDF. What the authors observed across the whole study: The baseline peripheral repertoire was partially replaced by infused TIL clonotypes, which then decayed over months, and persistence showed no apparent association with response. Generalizability was limited because the cohort was highly selected, with more treatment-naive, never-smoker and oncogene-addicted patients included than is typical. The study protocol defined all tumor marker inferences as exploratory.

The material was blood, obtained at baseline. The chain is assembled from TRBV15 and TRBJ2-1, with TRBD2 matching 11 junction bases. This clonotype originated in a woman between 30 and 85 years old with non-small cell lung cancer. Here is the DNA: TGTGCCACCAGCAGAGGGCCGGGACTAGCGGACTCCTACAATGAGCAGTTCTTC. Its coded protein is CATSRGPGLADSYNEQFF.